This T cell receptor beta chain is from a study of tumor and adjacent non-tumor tissue in lung cancer. Study overall: Aged about 31 to 85 years, patients included fewer than 11 men and five or six women with stage I to III disease.

Trimming stripped 4 bases from V and 8 bases from J, with 20 bases between. The CDR3 extends over 16 amino acids. Germline V gives CDR1 LGHNA, CDR2 YNFKEQ. Three rounds of nested PCR, following a modified ARM-PCR protocol, produced the TCRbeta library. TCRdb analysed the multiplex PCR reads with MiXCR anew, one entry per CDR3 protein. The sample yields 75,000 to 95,000 distinct CDR3 sequences, roughly three quarters seen once. Study results and limitations: TCR diversity was significantly greater in tumor than normal lung tissue. Tumor repertoires had a smaller top 100 clone share than normal lung.

The template was RNA from unsorted bulk tissue. More than 3 cm separated this lung sample from the edge of the tumor. As concerns this clonotype: Its matching antigen is unknown.

Sequencing was performed on distant non-tumor lung tissue. The chain uses TRBV4-2 and TRBJ1-4; D is perhaps TRBD1 (5 bases). This sequence was found in a woman aged 45-60 years with non-small cell lung cancer. CDR3 amino acids: CASSRARDGKEEKLFF. The DNA of the CDR3 is TGTGCCAGCAGCCGCGCCCGGGACGGGAAAGAGGAAAAACTGTTTTTT.